The clone carrying this TCR beta chain was observed a single time. The V gene's germline CDR1 is SGHRS and CDR2 YFSETQ. The CDR3 loop spans 15 amino acids. The V gene end was trimmed by 0 bases and the J gene end by 7 bases; junction bases not matched to a gene: 5. Profiled with immunoSEQ multiplex PCR; TCRdb holds only in-frame clones, not every one. The sample contains about 16,000 clones, around nine tenths of which appear only once. These data belong to a study of blood T cell repertoires in COVID-19. Sequencing input: peripheral blood. The genes are TRBV5-1 and TRBJ2-1; 9 bases are shared with TRBD2. The sequence was collected from a woman of 80 years or more with COVID-19, enrolled during active disease. The CDR3 protein is CASSLDSGRGNEQFF. CDR3 nucleotides: TGCGCCAGCAGCTTGGATAGCGGGAGAGGGAATGAGCAGTTCTTC.